Here is one T cell receptor beta chain with its context. These data come from a study of cytomegalovirus exposure and HLA in healthy donors. Study details: HLA-typed donors were the source of 80 million to 90 million unique TCRs, which an early data release held.

Both 60 Vbeta primers and 13 Jbeta primers went into the PCR. Profiling relied on immunoSEQ multiplex PCR, and the TCRdb table lists in-frame clones only, not all of them. The sample shows approximately 220,000 clones, roughly 84% of them seen only once. The germline gives CDR1 LNHNV, CDR2 YYDKDF (reference sequence). The junction had 5 bases not matched to a gene; V was cut back by 8 bases and J by 5 bases. The CDR3 contains 14 residues. This chain connects TRBV15 to TRBJ2-7; 14 bases align to TRBD2. Sequenced: PBMCs. This receptor was obtained from a boy aged 2 to 9 in good health and CMV-seronegative. This CDR3 reads CATRLGLAGDEQYF. The CDR3 region has the DNA TGTGCCACCCGCCTGGGACTAGCGGGAGACGAGCAGTACTTC.